The next 17 T cell receptor beta chains were all read from a single sample in a study of cytomegalovirus exposure and HLA in healthy donors. Some clones are missing from TCRdb's copy, which holds only in-frame ones; the method was immunoSEQ multiplex PCR. The repertoire includes about 160,000 clones, approximately 80% of them detected once, and about 2.3% sits in the top ten. What was sequenced was PBMCs. All receptors come from a man aged 30-40 years in good health and CMV-seropositive.

This chain uses TRBV7-2 with TRBJ2-3; tentatively, D is TRBD1 (5 bases). The CDR3 spans 12 residues. Germline V gene data show CDR1 as SGHTA and CDR2 as FQGNSA. The V end lost 5 bases, the J end lost 4 bases, and 7 bases lay between the germline ends. CDR3 in amino acids: CASSVRADTQYF. The CDR3, as DNA: TGTGCCAGCAGCGTCAGGGCAGATACGCAGTATTTT.

V usage is TRBV10-3 and J usage is TRBJ2-7; 8 bases fit TRBD1. The V gene's germline CDR1 is ENHRY and CDR2 SYGVKD. This CDR3 has 16 amino acids. The junction had 8 bases not matched to a gene; V was cut back by 3 bases and J by 1 base. The CDR3 loop reads CAISDLGQGVSYEQYF. The DNA of the CDR3 is TGTGCCATCAGTGATTTAGGACAGGGTGTTTCCTACGAGCAGTACTTC.

This chain uses TRBV7-3 with TRBJ2-2; no reliable D call. This CDR3 has 16 residues. Germline V CDR1 and CDR2: SGHTA, FQGTGA. Trimming took 5 bases from V and 2 from J, leaving 15 bases between them. CDR3 amino acids: CASSPHPARNTGELFF. The CDR3 region has the DNA TGTGCCAGCAGCCCCCACCCCGCCAGAAACACCGGGGAGCTGTTTTTT.

The chain employs TRBV9 and TRBJ1-1, with 10 bases identical to TRBD1. Germline assignment: CDR1 SGDLS and CDR2 YYNGEE. The V gene end was trimmed by 8 bases and the J gene end by 7 bases; junction bases not matched to a gene: 5. The CDR3 is 12 amino acids. CDR3 protein: CASGQGVDEAFF. The CDR3 coding sequence is TGTGCCAGTGGACAGGGGGTAGATGAAGCTTTCTTT.

The rearrangement links TRBV6-5 to TRBJ1-2, with D hard to call. The CDR3 sequence is 12 residues long. Germline V gene sequence: CDR1 MNHEY, CDR2 SVGAGI. Trimming shortened V by 3 bases and J by 5 bases, and 7 bases separated the two germline ends. CDR3 coding DNA: TGTGCCAGCAGTTATTCGGGGTATGGCTACACCTTC. It yields the protein CASSYSGYGYTF.

V is TRBV9 and J is TRBJ2-5, with 10 nucleotides matching TRBD2. The CDR3 runs to 14 residues. Per the germline V gene, CDR1 is SGDLS and CDR2 is YYNGEE. Trimming cost V 5 bases and J 5 bases; bases outside gene matches: 6. CDR3 DNA sequence: TGTGCCAGCAGTCTAGCGGGGGCCTGGGAGACCCAGTACTTC. Its protein is CASSLAGAWETQYF.

The rearrangement joins TRBV5-3 to TRBJ1-2, with 8 bases identical to TRBD1. TRBV5-3 is filed as an ORF, its function uncertain. The CDR3 extends over 12 amino acids. The V gene end was trimmed by 10 bases and the J gene end by 5 bases; junction bases not matched to a gene: 7. CDR3 loop: CAGGTGGYGYTF. The CDR3 nucleotides are TGTGCCGGGGGGACAGGCGGATATGGCTACACCTTC.

V usage is TRBV2 and J usage is TRBJ2-2; possibly TRBD1 for D (5 bases). The germline V and J ends were trimmed by 4 bases and 7 bases, with 16 bases remaining between them. This CDR3 spans 15 amino acids. Germline loops: CDR1 SNHLY, CDR2 FYNNEI. CDR3 DNA: TGTGCCAGCAGTGGGTTTACAGGCTTGGGCGGGGAGCTGTTTTTT. Its protein product is CASSGFTGLGGELFF.

The chain joins TRBV6-5 to TRBJ1-6; a possible D gene is TRBD1 (6 bases). V lost 7 bases and J lost 5, with 15 bases in between. The length of the CDR3 is 15 residues. Per the germline V gene, CDR1 is MNHEY and CDR2 is SVGAGI. The CDR3, as DNA: TGTGCCAGCACCCGAACAGGGAAAAATAATTCACCCCTCCACTTT. This sequence encodes CASTRTGKNNSPLHF.

In this sample, this clone turned up once. The chain links TRBV4-3 to TRBJ1-2; D might be TRBD1 (6 bases). Germline V gives CDR1 LGHNA, CDR2 YSLEER. V was clipped by 0 bases and J by 1 base, with 12 bases between them. The CDR3 has 16 residues. CDR3 bases: TGCGCCAGCAGCCAAGATTGGACAGTTGGTAACTATGGCTACACCTTC. Residues: CASSQDWTVGNYGYTF.

The rearrangement joins TRBV12-2 to TRBJ2-7; no check of the table's D call, TRBD2, against the DNA was made. TRBV12-2 has pseudogene status. The CDR3 is made up of 18 amino acids. CDR3 sequence reads: CASRKAYTSGVSSYEQYF. In nucleotides, the CDR3 is TGTGCAAGTCGCAAGGCCTATACTAGCGGGGTGAGCTCCTACGAGCAGTACTTC.

The chain has TRBV27 and TRBJ2-3, with D uncertain. The CDR3 is 14 residues long. Germline assignment: CDR1 MNHEY and CDR2 SMNVEV (reference sequence). Trimming pared 3 bases from V and 1 base from J, leaving 8 bases between. DNA of the CDR3: TGTGCCAGCAGTTTTTTCCGAGGCACAGATACGCAGTATTTT. It specifies CASSFFRGTDTQYF.

This sequence joins TRBV5-1 and TRBJ1-6, with 12 bases aligning to TRBD1. J lost 9 bases, V lost 1 base, and 8 bases had no gene match. CDR1 and CDR2 from the germline V gene are SGHRS and YFSETQ. The CDR3 is made up of 17 amino acids. The CDR3 DNA is TGCGCCAGCAGCTTGCACGACCCGGGACAGGGGGCTTCACCCCTCCACTTT. This gives the protein CASSLHDPGQGASPLHF.

The V gene is TRBV5-5, the J gene TRBJ2-7, with 7 bases lining up with TRBD1. Germline V CDR1 and CDR2: SGHKS, YYEKEE (reference sequence). This CDR3 region has 15 residues. V lost 5 bases and J lost 0; bases outside the gene matches: 8. DNA of the CDR3: TGTGCCAGCAGAGCTGACAGGGTGCCCTCCTACGAGCAGTACTTC. Translated: CASRADRVPSYEQYF.

The rearrangement links TRBV7-2 to TRBJ1-6, with 7 bases that match TRBD1. CDR1 and CDR2 (germline): SGHTA, FQGNSA. V lost 4 bases and J lost 7; bases outside the gene matches: 7. CDR3 length equals 15 residues. For the CDR3, the DNA is TGTGCCAGCAGCTCGCAGGGGGTCTCAAATTCACCCCTCCACTTT. Translated, it gives CASSSQGVSNSPLHF. The whole variable domain, filled in from reference TRBV7-2 and TRBJ1-6, reads GAGVSQSPSNKVTEKGKDVELRCDPISGHTALYWYRQSLGQGLEFLIYFQGNSAPDKSGLPSDRFSAERTGGSVSTLTIQRTQQEDSAVYLCASSSQGVSNSPLHFGNGTRLTVT.

The chain employs TRBV6-1 and TRBJ2-1, with 8 bases matching TRBD1. The V gene's germline CDR1 is MNHNS and CDR2 SASEGT. The J segment lost 4 bases and the V segment lost 8 bases, leaving 7 bases of the junction unmatched. This CDR3 comprises 14 residues. DNA of the CDR3: TGTGCCAGCTTGGGACAGGTTGAATACAATGAGCAGTTCTTC. Its protein is CASLGQVEYNEQFF.

This sequence joins TRBV7-2 and TRBJ2-1, with D possibly TRBD2 on 5 matching bases. The CDR3 loop spans 13 amino acids. V lost 3 bases to trimming and J lost 10 bases, with 13 bases between them. Germline lookup yields CDR1 SGHTA and CDR2 FQGNSA. The CDR3 DNA reads as TGTGCCAGCAGCTTCGTGGCGACGGGAGAGCAGTTCTTC. Protein sequence: CASSFVATGEQFF.